This T cell receptor beta chain is drawn from a study of T cell responses to AZD1222 COVID-19 vaccine (dated by TCRdb to about 2021). With regard to the full study: Because spike-specific TCR depth and breadth did not differ between the two schedules, AZD1222 recipients who got a second dose at roughly 4 weeks were pooled with those who got a second dose at roughly 12 weeks. TCR sequencing was performed for about 240 trial participants, of whom about 200 were given two doses of AZD1222 and some 26 were given two doses of MenACWY control vaccine. Trial participants were enrolled by age into 18-55, 56-69 and 70-plus year subgroups, with roughly 160, 29 and 62 TCR-sequenced participants respectively. The paper's findings and limits, for the study overall: The 56-69-year group was small, and its depth increase did not reach significance, likely because of low power. Vaccine-associated CD4 TCRs spanned the whole spike protein, with dominant responses in regions 160-218 and 743-854. Because no day 14 peak-response samples were available, repertoires were characterized only after the peak T cell response. After two AZD1222 doses, both the breadth and the depth of spike-specific TCRs were significantly higher than at day 0 and than in MenACWY recipients. Conclusions about previously exposed vaccinees are limited because only five to seven AZD1222 recipients were SARS-CoV-2 seropositive at baseline. Reportedly, close to half of the unique spike-specific TCRs recognized epitopes lying outside the regions that are mutated in the B.1.351 and B.1.1.7 variants. Participants were mostly white British and included more females than males, and it was suggested by the authors that clonal diversity may have been underestimated.

On this clone: The clone's antigen remains unknown. Per-nucleotide qualities are absent, and no much larger clonotype sits a single base away.

From a lookup of the germline V gene (reference sequence), CDR1 and CDR2 are SGHNT and YYREEE. From the cysteine through the phenylalanine, the CDR3 covers 16 amino acids. Solely the CDR3 DNA is kept, with 48 bases framed from the first base. Clipping removes 1 base from V and 6 bases from J, with 10 as the unmatched junction base count. Taken with the paper, the label for time point translates to: baseline before first vaccination. Vaccinee samples were obtained from the UK trials COV001 and COV002, which included a single-blind randomized controlled phase 2/3 trial of AZD1222 (ChAdOx1 nCoV-19) in healthy adults. Trial participant PBMC samples were collected at day 0 and day 28 after the second dose for TCRbeta chain sequencing. The CDR3 regions of human TCRbeta chains were analyzed by immunosequencing. In the paper's pipeline: TCRs in the repertoires were matched against a reference library of SARS-CoV-2-specific TCRs that had been generated with the MIRA antigen-specificity platform. Breadth was defined as the fraction of unique TCRs that were SARS-CoV-2-associated. Depth was defined as the fraction of total T cells that were SARS-CoV-2-associated. Each spike-specific TCR was assigned to its reactive spike region and to a CD4 or CD8 class using the MIRA data. Log10-transformed breadth and depth values were compared by one-way ANOVA with Sidak's multiple comparisons tests. TCRdb took this table from immuneACCESS and kept in-frame rearrangements with V and J called. Such tables lack part of the clones; where checked against another copy, unresolved V genes explain under half of the gap, and the rest is unexplained. V and J calls and clone size are as listed in that table; D and trimming were resolved from the DNA. The sample has some 150,000 clones on record, 93% of them singletons. Just over 5% of the sample goes to the ten largest clones.

The chain was built from TRBV5-4 and TRBJ1-2; TRBD1 agrees with 9 junctional bases. The sample consisted of peripheral blood, taken on day 0 of AZD1222 vaccination. The TCR was taken from an adult in good health. The CDR3 is CASSLPPGQGSNGYTF. Read as DNA, the sequence is TGTGCCAGCAGCTTGCCCCCGGGACAGGGATCTAATGGCTACACCTTC.